This T cell receptor beta chain was profiled in a study of T-cell memory formation after mild COVID-19. This CDR3 region has 16 residues. Per germline, CDR1 MNHEY and CDR2 SVGAGI. The ends were cut back, 2 bases at V and 5 bases at J, with 15 bases in the middle. Worth noting for this clonotype: Its cognate antigen is unknown.

MiXCR was run by TCRdb on the 5' RACE reads, yielding one entry per CDR3 protein. The sample yields under 200,000 distinct CDR3 sequences, under 15% seen once. Study-wide results and caveats: In second-wave clones peaking day 37, SARS-CoV-2 specificity remained unconfirmed. There was a balanced CD4/CD8 profile in clones contracting day 15 to 85, and later expanders leaned CD4+. Mainly in CM and EM were contracting CD4+ clones; CD8+ were in EMRA.

The V call is TRBV6-5, the J call TRBJ2-2; no clear D. This sequence was found in a man aged 18 to 30 who had mild COVID-19 (a few samples of this study predate the infection). Cell type and time point are not known. Specimen: PBMCs or a T cell subset sorted from them (not recorded which). The CDR3 spells CASSYEASIATGELFF. The CDR3 nucleotides read TGTGCCAGCAGTTACGAAGCTAGTATTGCAACCGGGGAGCTGTTTTTT.